One sample yielded the 3 T cell receptor beta chains listed below, sequenced in a study of PD-1 blockade in classical Hodgkin lymphoma. Clones were sequenced by immunoSEQ multiplex PCR, and TCRdb holds only the in-frame ones, with some missing. The data show 20,000 to 30,000 clones, about 90% seen once. Time point described: newly diagnosed, previously untreated cHL patient sample. Negative magnetic selection isolated CD4+ T cells from thawed PBMCs. The sample taken for sequencing was CD4+ T cells from blood. The source of these receptors is a human donor with classical Hodgkin lymphoma.

This clone appeared a few times. The chain links TRBV27 to TRBJ1-6, with TRBD1 as a possible D gene (5 bases). Trimming took off 4 bases at V and 7 bases at J, with 11 bases between the two ends. This CDR3 has 14 residues. Germline V gene sequence: CDR1 MNHEY, CDR2 SMNVEV (reference sequence). The CDR3 loop is CASSSGLRNSPLHF. In DNA, the CDR3 is TGTGCCAGCAGTTCAGGGCTGAGGAATTCACCCCTCCACTTT.

The V and J genes are TRBV13 and TRBJ2-1; tentative D call: TRBD1 (5 bases). The V and J ends lost 4 bases and 4 bases respectively, with 29 bases between them. The germline V gene has CDR1 PRHDT and CDR2 FYEKMQ (reference sequence). This CDR3 comprises 20 residues. The CDR3 coding sequence is TGTGCCAGCAGCTCCCAGGGTTATCCTTGGGCGAGGTCTAGTTACAATGAGCAGTTCTTC. It yields the protein CASSSQGYPWARSSYNEQFF.

This chain connects TRBV4-1 to TRBJ2-5; D unresolved. Germline CDR1 reads MGHRA; CDR2 reads YSYEKL. The V end lost 1 base, the J end lost 2 bases, and 8 bases lay between the germline ends. This CDR3 spans 14 amino acids. The CDR3 DNA sequence: TGCGCCAGCAGCCAAGGGACGAATCAAGAGACCCAGTACTTC. Its translation: CASSQGTNQETQYF.